What follows is one T cell receptor (beta chain) and its context. The method was immunoSEQ multiplex PCR; TCRdb's version includes in-frame clones alone and lacks a portion of them. This table holds 75,000 to 100,000 clones, 75% to 85% found once. The sample originates from a study of blood T cell repertoires in COVID-19. Trimming removed 8 bases from V and 7 bases from J; junction bases left unmatched: 9. The V gene's germline CDR1 is SGHTA and CDR2 FQGNSA. The CDR3 sequence is 14 residues long. This receptor was taken from a woman aged 80 or over with acute or convalescent COVID-19. The chain employs TRBV7-2 and TRBJ2-1; 9 nucleotides line up with TRBD2. The sequencing sample was made of peripheral blood. The CDR3 sequence is CASSNSGRGNEQFF. The CDR3 nucleotides read TGTGCCAGCTCGAATAGCGGGAGAGGTAATGAGCAGTTCTTC. Complete variable domain (other parts from reference TRBV7-2 and TRBJ2-1): GAGVSQSPSNKVTEKGKDVELRCDPISGHTALYWYRQSLGQGLEFLIYFQGNSAPDKSGLPSDRFSAERTGGSVSTLTIQRTQQEDSAVYLCASSNSGRGNEQFFGPGTRLTVL.